This TCR beta chain was retrieved from a study of T cells in tuberculosis. Looking at the study overall: IGRA-negative adolescents, IGRA-positive adolescents with latent tuberculosis and adults with active tuberculosis formed this South African cohort. General study findings and limits: Active tuberculosis TCR-alpha repertoires lay closer to GMM-specific TCRs than IGRA-negative controls, suggesting clonal expansion. The TCR-beta difference was not significant; alpha differences partly reflected length.

Latent tuberculosis screening used tuberculin skin test and IGRA at entry. Produced via immunoSEQ multiplex PCR; TCRdb's table is partial and in-frame only. Among some 41,000 clones listed, 90% to 95% were seen once. The germline V and J ends were trimmed by 4 bases and 2 bases, with 10 bases remaining between them. Per the germline V gene, CDR1 is ENHRY and CDR2 is SYGVKD. The CDR3 runs to 14 residues. With regard to this clone: Its specificity is unknown.

The chain is built from TRBV10-3 and TRBJ2-3, with a weak D call TRBD1 (6 bases). Sequencing was carried out using PBMCs. The receptor was derived from a donor between 10 and 35 years old with latent tuberculosis or without tuberculosis infection. Some clones in this sample may be carry-over from other donors' samples. The CDR3 coding sequence is TGTGCCATCAGTGGGGACACCTTCACAGATACGCAGTATTTT. This gives the protein CAISGDTFTDTQYF.